Described below is a single TCR beta chain sequence and its context. Antigen: not known. This record comes from a study of lymphopenia after photon versus proton radiotherapy. Study-level results: After the lymphocyte nadir, photon-treated repertoires showed oligoclonal expansion, especially of CD8+ Temra cells. Better survival with proton therapy was suggested as possible, not demonstrated. Larger post-nadir TCR diversity loss correlated inversely with survival in deceased patients. Relative stability marked proton patients; photon patients lost diversity and naive cells.

Sequencing used immunoSEQ multiplex PCR; TCRdb keeps in-frame clones, though not all of them. The repertoire holds tens of thousands of clones, with around four fifths as singletons. Sequenced material: peripheral blood, taken from a patient treated with proton-based radiotherapy. The TCR originated in a woman in her seventies with pancreatic cancer.

Here the CDR3 DNA reads TGTGCCAGCAGCTTACTGGGACAGCACACAACTAATGAAAAACTGTTTTTT. It is translated as CASSLLGQHTTNEKLFF. V gene TRBV7-8 combines with J gene TRBJ1-4, with 7 positions matching TRBD1. Germline CDR1 is SGHVS and CDR2 is FQNEAQ. The CDR3 runs 17 residues. Trimming cost V 2 bases and J 0 bases; bases outside gene matches: 6. The whole variable domain, filled in from reference TRBV7-8 and TRBJ1-4, reads GAGVSQSPRYKVAKRGQDVALRCDPISGHVSLFWYQQALGQGPEFLTYFQNEAQLDKSGLPSDRFFAERPEGSVSTLKIQRTQQEDSAVYLCASSLLGQHTTNEKLFFGSGTQLSVL.